The 21 T cell receptor beta chains below were found in one sample sequenced in a study of T-cell memory formation after mild COVID-19. Each CDR3 protein gets one entry after TCRdb re-called the 5' RACE reads with MiXCR. The repertoire holds about 170,000 distinct CDR3 sequences, with over 10% as singletons. The sequenced material came from PBMCs or a T cell subset sorted from them (not recorded which). These receptor sequences come from a man younger than 35 who had mild COVID-19 (a few samples of this study predate the infection). Cell type and time point are not known.

CDR3 coding DNA: TGCAGTGCTAGAAGCCAAGCGGGCTCCTACGAGCAGTACTTC. Its protein product is CSARSQAGSYEQYF. The chain recombines TRBV20-1 with TRBJ2-7; tentatively, D is TRBD2 (6 bases). Trimming left V 2 bases short and J 0 bases short, with 11 bases between. CDR1 is DFQATT, CDR2 SNEGSKA, per germline (reference sequence). CDR3 length: 14 amino acids.

The CDR3 sequence: CASSAQGTNEKLFF. The CDR3, as DNA: TGTGCCAGCAGCGCACAGGGGACTAATGAAAAACTGTTTTTT. J is TRBJ1-4 and V is TRBV9; 7 bases are a match to TRBD1. The CDR3 loop spans 14 amino acids. In germline, CDR1 is SGDLS, CDR2 YYNGEE. V lost 3 bases and J lost 2; bases outside the gene matches: 1.

This clonotype was seen a few times. The chain couples TRBV5-1 to TRBJ1-5; D unresolved. The length of the CDR3 is 15 residues. The germline gives CDR1 SGHRS, CDR2 YFSETQ. The V end was cut by 0 bases, the J end by 0 bases, with 7 bases between. The CDR3 is CASSLGEGSNQPQHF. The CDR3 DNA follows: TGCGCCAGCAGCTTGGGGGAAGGTAGCAATCAGCCCCAGCATTTT. Drawing the rest from reference TRBV5-1 and TRBJ1-5, the complete variable domain is KAGVTQTPRYLIKTRGQQVTLSCSPISGHRSVSWYQQTPGQGLQFLFEYFSETQRNKGNFPGRFSGRQFSNSRSEMNVSTLELGDSALYLCASSLGEGSNQPQHFGDGTRLSIL.

This clonotype was seen more than once but under ten times. J is TRBJ1-5 and V is TRBV7-9, with D unclear. The germline CDR1 and CDR2 sequences are SEHNR and FQNEAQ (reference sequence). V was pared by 6 bases and J by 3 bases, with 6 bases between. The CDR3 totals 12 residues. The CDR3 nucleotides are TGTGCCAGCAGTTGGCTCAATCAGCCCCAGCATTTT. Protein product: CASSWLNQPQHF.

This clonotype was detected only a few times. The rearrangement joins TRBV18 to TRBJ2-5, with 7 bases that match TRBD1. The CDR3 extends over 16 amino acids. The V gene end was trimmed by 4 bases and the J gene end by 2 bases; junction bases not matched to a gene: 10. CDR1 KGHSH and CDR2 LQKENI come from the germline V gene. The CDR3 DNA is TGTGCCAGCTCACGAAACAGGGGCGAGGTACAAGAGACCCAGTACTTC. This sequence encodes CASSRNRGEVQETQYF.

This clonotype was seen many times. In nucleotides, the CDR3 is TGCAGTGCCCCCGGGACAGGCTACACTGAAGCTTTCTTT. Protein sequence: CSAPGTGYTEAFF. The chain combines TRBV20-1 with TRBJ1-1; 8 nucleotides agree with TRBD1. This CDR3 is built from 13 residues. Germline values: CDR1 DFQATT, CDR2 SNEGSKA (reference sequence). The trim removed 6 bases at V and 3 bases at J, leaving 6 bases unmatched.

This clonotype showed up just a few times. CDR3 residues: CSARDSQRGVRAKNIQYF. CDR3 coding DNA: TGCAGTGCTAGAGATTCCCAGCGGGGGGTCCGAGCCAAAAACATTCAGTACTTC. The chain carries TRBV20-1 and TRBJ2-4, with 9 bases identical to TRBD2. V shed 0 bases, J shed 0 bases, and the junction held 9 bases outside the gene matches. The germline gives CDR1 DFQATT, CDR2 SNEGSKA (reference sequence). There are 18 residues in the CDR3.

The chain uses TRBV5-5 and TRBJ2-1, with a possible D match to TRBD2 (5 bases). Trimming pared 2 bases from V and 0 bases from J, leaving 9 bases between. This CDR3 has 15 amino acids. Germline CDR1 SGHKS, CDR2 YYEKEE (reference sequence). As DNA, the CDR3 is TGTGCCAGCAGCTTCGGACTCCTCTCCTACAATGAGCAGTTCTTC. This encodes CASSFGLLSYNEQFF.

This rearrangement joins TRBV28 to TRBJ1-5, with 8 bases aligning to TRBD1. V dropped 6 bases and J dropped 5; count of bases not matched to a gene: 12. The V gene's germline CDR1 is MDHEN and CDR2 SYDVKM. The CDR3 runs 16 residues. The CDR3 DNA reads TGTGCCAGCAGGCTAGCCGGACAGGGATTCGATCAGCCCCAGCATTTT. It codes for CASRLAGQGFDQPQHF.

This clonotype was seen repeatedly, ten times or more. The chain carries TRBV11-2 and TRBJ2-1; D might be TRBD1 (6 bases). The CDR3 is made up of 14 amino acids. Germline CDR1 reads SGHAT; CDR2 reads FQNNGV. V was trimmed by 5 bases and J by 4 bases, leaving 12 bases between them. CDR3 in amino acids: CASSVSGVYNEQFF. CDR3 DNA sequence: TGTGCCAGCAGCGTCTCAGGGGTTTACAATGAGCAGTTCTTC.

The chain carries TRBV6-2 or TRBV6-3 and TRBJ1-1; D remains ambiguous. This CDR3 has 16 amino acids. Trimming took 5 bases from V and 1 from J, leaving 17 bases between them. Germline V gene sequence: CDR1 MNHEY, CDR2 SVGEGT. DNA for the CDR3: TGTGCCAGCAGTCCCCCCCCTGAACTGACGAACACTGAAGCTTTCTTT. It codes for CASSPPPELTNTEAFF.

The chain employs TRBV28 and TRBJ2-7; possibly TRBD2 for D (5 bases). Trimming stripped 11 bases from V and 2 bases from J, with 10 bases between. Germline V lookup: CDR1 MDHEN, CDR2 SYDVKM. The CDR3 loop spans 11 amino acids. CDR3 DNA: TGTGCCTCTCACGGGACCTACGAGCAGTACGTC. It yields the protein CASHGTYEQYV.

This clonotype was observed a handful of times. The CDR3 region is CASSFRTGGQPQHF. Here the CDR3 DNA reads TGTGCCAGCAGTTTTCGTACTGGGGGTCAGCCCCAGCATTTT. This chain uses TRBV12-3 or TRBV12-4 with TRBJ1-5; D perhaps matches TRBD1 (5 bases). The V and J ends lost 3 bases and 6 bases respectively, with 12 bases between them. The CDR3 is made up of 14 amino acids.

This clonotype has at least ten counts. The chain uses TRBV2 and TRBJ2-2; TRBD1 matches at 8 bases. CDR1 is SNHLY and CDR2 is FYNNEI in the germline V gene. Trimming at V came to 6 bases and at J to 0 bases, leaving 3 bases not matched to a gene. CDR3 length: 15 residues. As DNA, the CDR3 is TGTGCCAGCAGCAGGACAGGGACGAACACCGGGGAGCTGTTTTTT. Its protein product is CASSRTGTNTGELFF.

This clonotype has more than one count but fewer than ten. The chain combines TRBV30 with TRBJ2-6; 10 positions agree with TRBD1. V was pared by 5 bases and J by 0 bases, with 1 base of the junction left unmatched. CDR1 and CDR2 (germline): GTSNPN, SVGIG (reference sequence). The CDR3 has 15 amino acids. The CDR3 loop is CAWGQGGSGANVLTF. In DNA, the CDR3 is TGTGCCTGGGGACAGGGGGGCTCTGGGGCCAACGTCCTGACTTTC.

This clonotype has only a few counts. V is TRBV6-5 and J is TRBJ2-3, with TRBD2 matching over 10 bases. The V gene end was trimmed by 8 bases and the J gene end by 0 bases; junction bases not matched to a gene: 8. This CDR3 has 16 residues. From germline, CDR1 is MNHEY and CDR2 SVGAGI. Here the CDR3 reads CASSTRLAGSTDTQYF. The CDR3 DNA is TGTGCCAGCTCCACTCGACTAGCGGGTAGCACAGATACGCAGTATTTT.

Ten or more counts support this clonotype. The chain couples TRBV5-1 to TRBJ1-2; unclear D gene. Between the trimmed V and J ends, which lost 4 bases and 2 bases, there was a span of 6 bases. Germline CDR1 and CDR2: SGHRS and YFSETQ. The CDR3 totals 12 residues. CDR3 protein: CASSTDNYGYTF. DNA for the CDR3: TGCGCCAGCAGCACCGACAACTATGGCTACACCTTC.

The chain uses TRBV2 and TRBJ1-5; D might be TRBD1 (6 bases). The CDR3 runs 15 residues. Trimming took off 6 bases at V and 1 base at J, with 13 bases between the two ends. From germline, CDR1 is SNHLY and CDR2 FYNNEI. CDR3 DNA: TGTGCCAGCAGGCCGGGGGACATGAGCAATCAGCCCCAGCATTTT. Translation: CASRPGDMSNQPQHF.

This clonotype was picked up many times. This sequence joins TRBV9 and TRBJ2-6; D is unresolved. Germline V gene data show CDR1 as SGDLS and CDR2 as YYNGEE. V lost 4 bases to trimming and J lost 4 bases, with 18 bases between them. This CDR3 has 17 residues. The chain's CDR3 is CASSTRTLRSGANVLTF. DNA for the CDR3: TGTGCCAGCAGCACCAGGACCCTAAGGTCCGGGGCCAACGTCCTGACTTTC.

CDR3 loop: CASTTAWNSPLHF. The CDR3 DNA reads as TGTGCCAGCACTACGGCGTGGAATTCACCCCTCCACTTT. The J gene is TRBJ1-6, the V gene TRBV2; D ambiguous. V dropped 7 bases and J dropped 7 bases, with 11 bases sitting between them. Germline V gene lookup returns CDR1 SNHLY and CDR2 FYNNEI. This CDR3 comprises 13 residues.

This clonotype has only a few counts. The chain is built from TRBV5-1 and TRBJ2-5; D may be TRBD1 or TRBD2 (5 bases each). The CDR3 covers 14 residues. The ends were cut back, 4 bases at V and 0 bases at J, with 10 bases in the middle. Germline V gene sequence: CDR1 SGHRS, CDR2 YFSETQ. The CDR3 DNA reads as TGCGCCAGCAGCACCGGGGCGTACCAAGAGACCCAGTACTTC. It encodes CASSTGAYQETQYF.